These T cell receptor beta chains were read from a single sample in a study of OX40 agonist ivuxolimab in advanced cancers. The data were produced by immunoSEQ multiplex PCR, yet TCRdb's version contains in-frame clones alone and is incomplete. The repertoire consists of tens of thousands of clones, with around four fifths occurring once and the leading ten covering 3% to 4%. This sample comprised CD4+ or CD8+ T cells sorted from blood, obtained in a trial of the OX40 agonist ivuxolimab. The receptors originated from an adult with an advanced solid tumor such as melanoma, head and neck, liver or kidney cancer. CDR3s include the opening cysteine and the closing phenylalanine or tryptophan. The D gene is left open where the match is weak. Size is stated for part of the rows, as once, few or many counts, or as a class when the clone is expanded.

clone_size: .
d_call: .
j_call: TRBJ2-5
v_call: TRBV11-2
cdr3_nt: TGTGCCAGCAGCCCTTGGAGCGTAGAGACCCAGTACTTC
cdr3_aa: CASSPWSVETQYF

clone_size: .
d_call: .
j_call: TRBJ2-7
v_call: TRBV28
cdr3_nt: TGTGCCAGCAGTTTACCGGCAGAGGGGTCCTACGAGCAGTACTTC
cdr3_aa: CASSLPAEGSYEQYF

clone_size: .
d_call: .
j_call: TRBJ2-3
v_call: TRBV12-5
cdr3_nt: TGTGCTAGTGGTTTGGGTCTGACTAGCACAGATACGCAGTATTTT
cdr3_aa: CASGLGLTSTDTQYF

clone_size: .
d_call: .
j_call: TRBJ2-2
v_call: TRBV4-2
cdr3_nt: TGTGCCAGCAGCCAAGATATAGATAGGGAGCCCGGGGAGCTGTTTTTT
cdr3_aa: CASSQDIDREPGELFF

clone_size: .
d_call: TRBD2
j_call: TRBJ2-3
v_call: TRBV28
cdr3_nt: TGTGCCAGCAGTTTCTTAGCGGGAGGCACAGATACGCAGTATTTT
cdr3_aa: CASSFLAGGTDTQYF

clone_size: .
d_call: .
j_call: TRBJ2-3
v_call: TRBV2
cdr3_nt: TGTGCCAGCCAGCGGATCACAGATACGCAGTATTTT
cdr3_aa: CASQRITDTQYF

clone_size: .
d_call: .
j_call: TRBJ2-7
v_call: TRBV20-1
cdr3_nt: TGCAGTGCTAGATCCGGGACATCACAGTACTTC
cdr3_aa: CSARSGTSQYF

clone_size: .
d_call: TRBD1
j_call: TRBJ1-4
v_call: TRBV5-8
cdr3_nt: TGTGCCAGCAGCCTAGGGACAGGAGGGGAAAAACTGTTTTTT
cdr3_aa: CASSLGTGGEKLFF

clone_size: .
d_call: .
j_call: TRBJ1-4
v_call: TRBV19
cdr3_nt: TGTGCCAGTAGCCCCAGAGGAACTAATGAAAAACTGTTTTTT
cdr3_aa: CASSPRGTNEKLFF

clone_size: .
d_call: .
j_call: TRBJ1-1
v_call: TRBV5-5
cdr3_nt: TGTGCCAGCAGCTTGAACCCTGTACGGGGGTTTAACACTGAAGCTTTCTTT
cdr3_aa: CASSLNPVRGFNTEAFF

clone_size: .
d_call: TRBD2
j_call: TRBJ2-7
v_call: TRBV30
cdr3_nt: TGTGCCTGGAGTGTACCGGGGGGAGAATACGAGCAGTACTTC
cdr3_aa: CAWSVPGGEYEQYF

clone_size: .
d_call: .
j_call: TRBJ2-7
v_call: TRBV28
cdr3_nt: TGTGCCAGCAGTCCGGACAGGGGAGGGAGCGGGAGGTACGAGCAGTACTTC
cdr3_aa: CASSPDRGGSGRYEQYF

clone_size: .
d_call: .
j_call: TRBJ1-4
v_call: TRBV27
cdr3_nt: TGTGCCAGCAGTCCGGCAGGGGTTCTTTTAGGAAAACTGTTTTTT
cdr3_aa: CASSPAGVLLGKLFF

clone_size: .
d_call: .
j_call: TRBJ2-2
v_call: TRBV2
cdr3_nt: TGTGCCAGCATACTAGAGCCCAACACCGGGGAGCTGTTTTTT
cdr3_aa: CASILEPNTGELFF

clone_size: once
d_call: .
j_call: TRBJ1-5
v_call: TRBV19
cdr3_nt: TGTGCCAGTAGCAATCCTGGGTGGGGTAGGGCGGCGGATCAGCCCCAGCATTTT
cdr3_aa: CASSNPGWGRAADQPQHF

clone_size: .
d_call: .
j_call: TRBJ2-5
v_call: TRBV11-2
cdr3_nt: TGTGCCAGCAGCCGTACCCAAGAGACCCAGTACTTC
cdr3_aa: CASSRTQETQYF

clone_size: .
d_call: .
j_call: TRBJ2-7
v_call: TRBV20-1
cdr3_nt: TGCAGTGCTGGGGGGACCTACGAGCAGTACTTC
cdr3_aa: CSAGGTYEQYF

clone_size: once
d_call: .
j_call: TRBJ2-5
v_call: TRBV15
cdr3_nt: TGTGCCACCAGCAGAGATAGGTCGGAGACCCAGTACTTC
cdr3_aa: CATSRDRSETQYF

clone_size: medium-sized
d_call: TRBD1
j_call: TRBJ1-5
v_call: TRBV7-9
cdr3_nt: TGTGCCAGCAGCTTTTACGTGACAGGGGCCAATCAGCCCCAGCATTTT
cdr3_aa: CASSFYVTGANQPQHF

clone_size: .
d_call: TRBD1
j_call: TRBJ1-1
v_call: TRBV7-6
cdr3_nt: TGTGCCAGCAGCTTAGAAGGGACAGGGGGCTCAAGAGCTTTCTTT
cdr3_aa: CASSLEGTGGSRAFF

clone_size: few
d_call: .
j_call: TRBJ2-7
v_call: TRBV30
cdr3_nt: TGTGCCTGGAGTGTCTGGGGGATATCCTACGAGCAGTACTTC
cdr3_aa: CAWSVWGISYEQYF

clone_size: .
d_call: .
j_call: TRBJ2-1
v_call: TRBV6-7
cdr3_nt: TGTGCCAGCAGGTTGTACAATGAGCAGTTCTTC
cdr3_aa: CASRLYNEQFF

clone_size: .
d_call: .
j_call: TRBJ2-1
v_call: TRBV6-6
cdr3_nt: TGTGCCAGCAGTCACAGGGTAGAAGAGCAGTTCTTC
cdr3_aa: CASSHRVEEQFF

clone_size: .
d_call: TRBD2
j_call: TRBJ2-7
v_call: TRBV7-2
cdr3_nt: TGTGCCAGCAGCTTACTAGCGGGGGGTGGAGGGGAGCAGTACTTC
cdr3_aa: CASSLLAGGGGEQYF

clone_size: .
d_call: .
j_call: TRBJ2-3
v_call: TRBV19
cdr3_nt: TGTGCCAGTAGTCTCCTTGGAGGTGCTAGCACAGATACGCAGTATTTT
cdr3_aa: CASSLLGGASTDTQYF

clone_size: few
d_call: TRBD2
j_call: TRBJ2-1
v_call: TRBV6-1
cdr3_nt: TGTGCCAGCAGTGACCGCTGGACTAGCGGGAGGTCGGGCAATGAGCAGTTCTTC
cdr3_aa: CASSDRWTSGRSGNEQFF

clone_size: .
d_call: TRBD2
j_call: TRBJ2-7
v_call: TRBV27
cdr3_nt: TGTGCCAGCAGGAATACGGGGGGGAGTTCCTACGAGCAGTACTTC
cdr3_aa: CASRNTGGSSYEQYF

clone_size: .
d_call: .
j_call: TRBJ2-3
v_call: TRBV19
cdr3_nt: TGTGCGGTCAGACAGGAGAACACAGATACGCAGTATTTT
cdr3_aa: CAVRQENTDTQYF

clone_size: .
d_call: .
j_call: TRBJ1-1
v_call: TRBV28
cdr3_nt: TGTGCCAGCAGTTCAATCCACTCGGATGGAACTGAAGCTTTCTTT
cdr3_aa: CASSSIHSDGTEAFF

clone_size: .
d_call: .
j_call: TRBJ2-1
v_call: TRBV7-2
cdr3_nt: TGTGCCAGCAGCTTACTTGGCGGAAACAATGAGCAGTTCTTC
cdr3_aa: CASSLLGGNNEQFF

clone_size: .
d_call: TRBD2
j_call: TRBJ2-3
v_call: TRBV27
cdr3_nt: TGTGCCAGCAGTTTGGCACTAGCGGGAGTCGCAGATACGCAGTATTTT
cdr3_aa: CASSLALAGVADTQYF

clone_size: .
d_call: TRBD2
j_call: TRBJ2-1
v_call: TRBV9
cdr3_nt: TGTGCCAGCAGCACAGTGGGTGCGGGAGTGCAGAATGAGCAGTTCTTC
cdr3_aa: CASSTVGAGVQNEQFF

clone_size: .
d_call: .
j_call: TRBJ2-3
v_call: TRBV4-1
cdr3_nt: TGCGCCAGCAGCCAAGATATGGATACGCAGTATTTT
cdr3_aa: CASSQDMDTQYF

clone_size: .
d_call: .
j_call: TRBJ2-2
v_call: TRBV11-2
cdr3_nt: TGTGCCAGCAGACCACACGACACCGGGGAGCTGTTTTTT
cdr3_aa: CASRPHDTGELFF

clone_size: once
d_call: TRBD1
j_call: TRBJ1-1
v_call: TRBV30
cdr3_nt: TGTGCCTGGAGTCGACAGGGGAACACTGAAGCTTTCTTT
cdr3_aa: CAWSRQGNTEAFF